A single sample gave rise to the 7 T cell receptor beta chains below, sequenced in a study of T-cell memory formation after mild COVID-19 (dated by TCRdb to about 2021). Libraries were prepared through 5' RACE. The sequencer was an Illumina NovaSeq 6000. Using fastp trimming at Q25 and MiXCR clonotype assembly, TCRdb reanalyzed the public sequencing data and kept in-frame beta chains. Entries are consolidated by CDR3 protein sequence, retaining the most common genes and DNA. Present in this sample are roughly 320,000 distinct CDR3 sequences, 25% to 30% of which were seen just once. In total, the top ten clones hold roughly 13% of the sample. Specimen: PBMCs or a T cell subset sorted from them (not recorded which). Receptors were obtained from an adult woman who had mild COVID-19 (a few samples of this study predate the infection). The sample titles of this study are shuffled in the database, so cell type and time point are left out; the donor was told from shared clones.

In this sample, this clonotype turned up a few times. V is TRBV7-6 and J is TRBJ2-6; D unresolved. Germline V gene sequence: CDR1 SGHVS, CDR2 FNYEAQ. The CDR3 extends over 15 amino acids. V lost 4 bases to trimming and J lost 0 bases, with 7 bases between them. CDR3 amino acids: CASSSPYSGANVLTF. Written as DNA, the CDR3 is TGTGCCAGCAGCTCGCCGTACTCTGGGGCCAACGTCCTGACTTTC.

CDR3 nucleotide sequence: TGTGCCAGCAGCTTACAACAGGGAAATCAGCCCCAGCATTTT. This sequence encodes CASSLQQGNQPQHF. The chain couples TRBV11-2 to TRBJ1-5; maybe TRBD1 (6 bases). CDR1 and CDR2 from the germline V gene are SGHAT and FQNNGV. V was cut by 2 bases and J by 4 bases, with 9 bases left in between. There are 14 residues in the CDR3. The full variable domain, its missing parts supplied by reference TRBV11-2 and TRBJ1-5, is EAGVAQSPRYKIIEKRQSVAFWCNPISGHATLYWYQQILGQGPKLLIQFQNNGVVDDSQLPKDRFSAERLKGVDSTLKIQPAKLEDSAVYLCASSLQQGNQPQHFGDGTRLSIL.

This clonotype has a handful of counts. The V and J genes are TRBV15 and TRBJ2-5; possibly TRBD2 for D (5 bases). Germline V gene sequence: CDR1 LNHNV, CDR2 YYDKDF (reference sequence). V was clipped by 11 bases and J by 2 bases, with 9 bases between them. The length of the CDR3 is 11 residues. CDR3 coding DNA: TGTGCCGGAGCGGAACAAGAGACCCAGTACTTC. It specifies CAGAEQETQYF.

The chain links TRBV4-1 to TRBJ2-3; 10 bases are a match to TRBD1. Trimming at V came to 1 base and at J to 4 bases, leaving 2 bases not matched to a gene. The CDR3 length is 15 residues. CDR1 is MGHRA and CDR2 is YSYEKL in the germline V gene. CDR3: CASSQGTGGSDTQYF. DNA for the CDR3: TGCGCCAGCAGCCAAGGGACAGGGGGTTCAGATACGCAGTATTTT.

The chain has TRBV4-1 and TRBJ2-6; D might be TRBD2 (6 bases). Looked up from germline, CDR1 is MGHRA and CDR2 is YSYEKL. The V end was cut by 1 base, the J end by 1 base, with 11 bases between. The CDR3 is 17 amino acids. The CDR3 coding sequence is TGCGCCAGCAGCCAAGGGGGGGAGGTTTCTGGGGCCAACGTCCTGACTTTC. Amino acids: CASSQGGEVSGANVLTF.

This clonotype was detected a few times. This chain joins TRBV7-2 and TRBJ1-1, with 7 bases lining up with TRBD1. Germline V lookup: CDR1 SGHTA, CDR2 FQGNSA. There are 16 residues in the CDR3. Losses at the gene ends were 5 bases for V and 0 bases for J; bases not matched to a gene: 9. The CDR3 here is CASSARWDRMNTEAFF. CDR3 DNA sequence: TGTGCCAGCAGCGCACGTTGGGACAGAATGAACACTGAAGCTTTCTTT.

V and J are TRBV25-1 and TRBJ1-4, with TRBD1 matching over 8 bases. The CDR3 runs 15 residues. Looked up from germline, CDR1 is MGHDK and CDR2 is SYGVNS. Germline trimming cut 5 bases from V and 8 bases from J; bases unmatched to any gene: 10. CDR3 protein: CASSRPGTGQEKLFF. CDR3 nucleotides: TGTGCCAGCAGTCGCCCCGGGACAGGACAGGAAAAACTGTTTTTT.